Each of the 9 T cell receptor beta chains below was sequenced from the same sample in a study of blood T cell repertoires in COVID-19. Using immunoSEQ multiplex PCR, the repertoire was profiled, and TCRdb retains in-frame clones only, with some absent. The sample lists about 110,000 clones; 60% to 80% were seen once. Sequencing used peripheral blood. The receptor set was obtained from a human donor with acute or convalescent COVID-19. The donor label of this sample is uncertain.

V gene TRBV5-4 combines with J gene TRBJ2-6; D perhaps matches TRBD1 (5 bases). Between the trimmed V and J ends, which lost 1 base and 4 bases, there was a span of 15 bases. Germline CDR1 and CDR2: SGHNT and YYREEE (reference sequence). The CDR3 length is 17 residues. The CDR3 DNA reads TGTGCCAGCAGCTTGAGCGACACAGGTACGGGGGCCAACGTCCTGACTTTC. Its translation: CASSLSDTGTGANVLTF. Filled out from reference TRBV5-4 and TRBJ2-6, the complete variable domain reads ETGVTQSPTHLIKTRGQQVTLRCSSQSGHNTVSWYQQALGQGPQFIFQYYREEENGRGNFPPRFSGLQFPNYSSELNVNALELDDSALYLCASSLSDTGTGANVLTFGAGSRLTVL.

The rearrangement joins TRBV3-1 (or the pseudogene TRBV3-2) to TRBJ2-1; no firm D call. The CDR3 is made up of 14 amino acids. CDR1 and CDR2 from the germline V gene are LGHDT and YNNKEL (reference sequence). Between the trimmed V and J ends, which lost 2 bases and 3 bases, there was a span of 8 bases. The CDR3 here is CASSQNIFYNEQFF. The CDR3 DNA is TGTGCCAGCAGCCAAAACATTTTCTACAATGAGCAGTTCTTC.

The V call is TRBV30, the J call TRBJ2-7, with a tentative D call TRBD1 (5 bases). Germline V CDR1 and CDR2: GTSNPN, SVGIG (reference sequence). Trimming stripped 0 bases from V and 7 bases from J, with 13 bases between. The CDR3 spans 13 residues. The CDR3 region has the DNA TGTGCCTGGAGTGTACTCCAGGGTGGGGAGCAGTACGTC. Protein sequence: CAWSVLQGGEQYV.

V usage is TRBV6-1 and J usage is TRBJ1-5; 7 bases are a match to TRBD1. The CDR3 is made up of 14 amino acids. V lost 5 bases and J lost 6; bases outside the gene matches: 7. The germline CDR1 and CDR2 sequences are MNHNS and SASEGT. CDR3 in DNA: TGTGCCAGCAGTCTGATTCAGGGGGTTCAGCCCCAGCATTTT. Translation gives CASSLIQGVQPQHF.

The chain is built from TRBV30 and TRBJ1-1; D perhaps matches TRBD1 (6 bases). There are 13 residues in the CDR3. The V end lost 0 bases, the J end lost 10 bases, and 15 bases lay between the germline ends. Germline V lookup: CDR1 GTSNPN, CDR2 SVGIG (reference sequence). The CDR3: CAWSVRGAQGAFF. CDR3 coding DNA: TGTGCCTGGAGTGTACGGGGGGCTCAGGGAGCTTTCTTT.

The J gene is TRBJ2-5, the V gene TRBV28, with D perhaps TRBD2 (6 bases). This CDR3 has 14 residues. The V gene's germline CDR1 is MDHEN and CDR2 SYDVKM. Between the trimmed V and J ends, which lost 7 bases and 5 bases, there was a span of 17 bases. Written as DNA, the CDR3 is TGTGCCAGCACGCTGCCCGGGGACTTCGAGACCCAGTACTTC. It specifies CASTLPGDFETQYF.

The gene calls are TRBV4-2 and TRBJ1-6; 8 nucleotides line up with TRBD1. CDR1 LGHNA and CDR2 YNFKEQ come from the germline V gene. The CDR3 is made up of 20 amino acids. With V trimmed by 0 bases and J by 0 bases, 10 bases remained unmatched. The DNA for the CDR3 is TGTGCCAGCAGCCAAGATCGGCAGGGGGCCCTGAGCTCCTATAATTCACCCCTCCACTTT. Translating gives CASSQDRQGALSSYNSPLHF.

The chain recombines TRBV7-9 with TRBJ1-1, with 9 positions matching TRBD1. This CDR3 has 16 amino acids. J gave up 4 bases and V 1 base, and 7 bases lay outside the gene matches. Germline loops: CDR1 SEHNR, CDR2 FQNEAQ (reference sequence). Here the CDR3 reads CASSLGTGGLRTEAFF. The DNA for the CDR3 is TGTGCCAGCAGCTTAGGAACAGGGGGCCTACGCACTGAAGCTTTCTTT.

This chain connects TRBV4-1 to TRBJ1-1; 10 nucleotides match TRBD1. Germline CDR1 and CDR2: MGHRA and YSYEKL. This CDR3 comprises 15 residues. With 5 bases clipped from V and 3 bases from J, the junction kept 6 bases outside the gene matches. The CDR3 DNA is TGCGCCAGCAGCTTGCCCGGGACAGGGGACACTGAAGCTTTCTTT. This translates into CASSLPGTGDTEAFF.